This entry lists 12 T cell receptor beta chains sequenced from one sample in a study of PD-1 blockade in classical Hodgkin lymphoma. The data were produced by immunoSEQ multiplex PCR, yet TCRdb's version contains in-frame clones alone and is incomplete. The sample holds about 13,000 clones, around 80% seen once. Relapse was seen in all patients after autologous stem cell transplantation, and brentuximab vedotin exposure was variable. The material sequenced was peripheral blood mononuclear cells (PBMCs), taken at baseline. The receptors stem from a human donor with classical Hodgkin lymphoma.

The genes are TRBV7-2 and TRBJ1-2; perhaps TRBD1 as D (6 bases). V dropped 2 bases and J dropped 8 bases, with 15 bases sitting between them. This CDR3 is 14 amino acids long. The germline gives CDR1 SGHTA, CDR2 FQGNSA. The CDR3 reads CASSLSRGAEGYTF. The CDR3 DNA reads TGTGCCAGCAGCTTATCGCGGGGGGCGGAAGGCTACACCTTC.

The chain joins TRBV4-1 to TRBJ1-5, with D possibly matching TRBD1 (5 bases). This CDR3 has 15 amino acids. V shed 5 bases and J shed 3 bases, with 14 bases lying between them. CDR1 is MGHRA and CDR2 is YSYEKL in the germline V gene. The CDR3 region has the DNA TGCGCCAGCAGCTCTCTGGGGCAGGTCAATCAGCCCCAGCATTTT. Translating it yields CASSSLGQVNQPQHF.

V gene TRBV15 combines with J gene TRBJ2-7; D unclear. CDR1 is LNHNV and CDR2 is YYDKDF in the germline V gene (reference sequence). V shed 0 bases and J shed 6 bases, with 12 bases lying between them. The CDR3 has 14 residues. The DNA for the CDR3 is TGTGCCACCAGCAGAGATCTTCTAAACTCCGAGCAGTACTTC. Translation gives CATSRDLLNSEQYF. Drawing the rest from reference TRBV15 and TRBJ2-7, the complete variable domain is DAMVIQNPRYQVTQFGKPVTLSCSQTLNHNVMYWYQQKSSQAPKLLFHYYDKDFNNEADTPDNFQSRRPNTSFCFLDIRSPGLGDTAMYLCATSRDLLNSEQYFGPGTRLTVT.

The DNA for the CDR3 is TGTGCCAGTAGTAGACGGACAGCTGGCTCGAACACTGAAGCTTTCTTT. Translation gives CASSRRTAGSNTEAFF. V is TRBV19 and J is TRBJ1-1, with D possibly matching TRBD1 (6 bases). V dropped 4 bases and J dropped 1 base, with 16 bases sitting between them. CDR3 length: 16 amino acids. Germline V CDR1 and CDR2: LNHDA, SQIVND (reference sequence). Using reference TRBV19 and TRBJ1-1 for the parts outside the CDR3, the full variable domain is DGGITQSPKYLFRKEGQNVTLSCEQNLNHDAMYWYRQDPGQGLRLIYYSQIVNDFQKGDIAEGYSVSREKKESFPLTVTSAQKNPTAFYLCASSRRTAGSNTEAFFGQGTRLTVV.

As to this clone: A far larger clone is a single base away, which makes a read error likely. Other DNA variants within this sample encode the same CDR3. The V gene is TRBV5-6, the J gene TRBJ2-1; D could derive from TRBD1 or TRBD2 (5 bases each). Per the germline V gene, CDR1 is SGHDT and CDR2 is YYEEEE. The CDR3 runs 16 residues. V dropped 7 bases and J dropped 4 bases, with 21 bases sitting between them. The CDR3 loop is CASSPMLRGGYNEQFF. The CDR3 region has the DNA TGTGCCAGCTCTCCCATGCTTAGGGGCGGGTACAATGAGCAGTTCTTC.

The chain has TRBV9 and TRBJ2-4; no clear D gene. CDR1 is SGDLS and CDR2 is YYNGEE in the germline V gene. V gave up 4 bases and J gave up 0 bases, with 14 bases separating them. The CDR3 consists of 16 residues. CDR3 in DNA: TGTGCCAGCAGCACCGGGCAGACCCTAGCCAAAAACATTCAGTACTTC. Amino acids: CASSTGQTLAKNIQYF.

This clone was counted a single time. J is TRBJ1-3 and V is TRBV5-1, with 10 bases identical to TRBD1. Looked up from germline, CDR1 is SGHRS and CDR2 is YFSETQ. The CDR3 runs 16 residues. J lost 2 bases, V lost 3 bases, and 5 bases had no gene match. The CDR3 coding sequence is TGCGCCAGCAGCTGGGGACAGGGGAAGGCTGGAAACACCATATATTTT. This sequence encodes CASSWGQGKAGNTIYF.

This chain uses TRBV5-1 with TRBJ2-5, with 7 bases identical to TRBD2. The CDR3 runs to 14 residues. CDR1 SGHRS and CDR2 YFSETQ come from the germline V gene. The V and J ends lost 2 bases and 0 bases, in that order; junction bases with no gene match: 1. For the CDR3, the DNA is TGCGCCAGCAGCTTCAGCGGGAACCAAGAGACCCAGTACTTC. This codes for CASSFSGNQETQYF.

CDR3: CASSLGRISYEQYF. The CDR3 nucleotides are TGCGCCAGCAGCTTGGGCAGGATTAGCTACGAGCAGTACTTC. The chain employs TRBV5-1 and TRBJ2-7; no clear D. V lost 0 bases and J 3 bases, leaving 10 bases between the germline ends. Germline assignment: CDR1 SGHRS and CDR2 YFSETQ. This CDR3 spans 14 amino acids.

The rearrangement links TRBV6-9 to TRBJ2-7; D gene uncertain. The CDR3 is 14 residues long. Per the germline V gene, CDR1 is MNHGY and CDR2 is SVAAGI. V lost 3 bases, J lost 2 bases, and 11 bases lay in between. CDR3 region: CASSYNGKTYEQYF. Here the CDR3 DNA reads TGTGCCAGCAGTTACAATGGCAAGACCTACGAGCAGTACTTC.

This clone qualifies as medium-sized. This sequence joins TRBV5-6 and TRBJ1-2, with D uncertain. This CDR3 has 13 amino acids. Germline loops: CDR1 SGHDT, CDR2 YYEEEE. The V and J ends lost 0 bases and 5 bases respectively, with 8 bases between them. CDR3 in amino acids: CASSLAGKYGYTF. The CDR3, as DNA: TGTGCCAGCAGCTTGGCGGGAAAATATGGCTACACCTTC.

This clone has just a few counts. The chain has TRBV10-3 and TRBJ1-3; D perhaps matches TRBD1 (5 bases). This CDR3 has 14 amino acids. The V end was cut by 6 bases, the J end by 0 bases, with 9 bases between. Germline loops: CDR1 ENHRY, CDR2 SYGVKD. DNA of the CDR3: TGTGCCATCAGACAGGCCGACTCTGGAAACACCATATATTTT. Translating gives CAIRQADSGNTIYF.